The entry below gives a single T cell receptor beta chain sequence along with its context. Its antigen is unknown. This sample was included in a study of chemoradiotherapy in HPV16-positive cancers. General observations from the study: Candidate HPV-specific clones and E7-related TCR motifs grew in tumor during treatment. HPV-specific T cells were functionally defined from only two HPV16-positive patients. Better recurrence-free survival went with HPV-responsive T-cell expansion in HPV16-positive patients.

In germline, CDR1 is MNHEY, CDR2 SMNVEV (reference sequence). The CDR3 extends over 12 amino acids. V was shortened by 4 bases and J by 8 bases, with 9 bases between the two germline ends. Produced via immunoSEQ multiplex PCR; TCRdb's table is partial and in-frame only. The sample has 20,000 to 25,000 clones, 73% seen once. The material was obtained from a patient who underwent chemoradiotherapy. The rearrangement uses TRBV27 and TRBJ2-1; D tentatively reads TRBD1 or TRBD2 (5 bases each). This receptor was identified in a human donor with HPV-associated anogenital cancer. The CDR3 DNA follows: TGTGCCAGCAGTTCGAGGGGCTATGAGCAGTTCTTC. Amino acids: CASSSRGYEQFF.